This TCR beta chain was documented in a study of T cell changes during pregnancy in multiple sclerosis. Assay used: immunoSEQ multiplex PCR; TCRdb lists only in-frame clones, some missing. This table holds about 40,000 clones, 80% to 95% found once. CDR1 is SGHKS, CDR2 YYEKEE, per germline (reference sequence). V shed 4 bases and J 3 bases; nucleotides not matched to a gene: 6. The CDR3 covers 15 residues. Material: CD4+ T cells from peripheral blood mononuclear cells, obtained in the third trimester of pregnancy. The chain couples TRBV5-5 to TRBJ1-3, with TRBD1 identical over 8 bases. The TCR sequence derives from a female donor with multiple sclerosis, enrolled in a pregnancy study. The CDR3 loop is CASSIRQGYGNTIYF. In DNA, the CDR3 is TGTGCCAGCAGCATCCGACAGGGGTATGGAAACACCATATATTTT.